This TCR beta chain comes out of a study of blood T cell repertoires in COVID-19 (dated by TCRdb to the early 2020s). Regarding the research as a whole: Collaborator samples came from the United States, Italy and Spain and covered acute and convalescent phases of COVID-19. The repertoires were made available in a free public database intended to serve as a resource for research on the immune response to SARS-CoV-2. Samples came from the ongoing ImmuneRACE study (first 160 participants) plus 1,254 subjects from 6 global collaborators. Subjects who had been exposed to COVID-19, were actively infected with it, or had recovered from it provided the deeply sampled blood TCRbeta repertoires that made up the dataset. Sample metadata almost always included a de-identified subject ID, COVID-19 status, age in years and sex. Where available, HLA class I and class II types were taken from metadata supplied by the sample provider and were not determined by assay-based typing. The prospective study material was composed of cDNA or gDNA derived from T cells, B-cell-depleted T cells, or PBMCs. The investigation overall reported the following: The amount of clinical and demographic metadata varied by source and participant and was provided uncurated.

A remark on this clone: The antigen it binds to is not known. No base qualities exist here, and no much larger clone lies one base off it.

TCRbeta CDR3 regions were amplified from genomic DNA by means of the immunoSEQ Assay, a bias-controlled multiplex PCR. In the authors' own workflow: The number of nucleated cells in each sample was estimated from the amplification of reference gene primers within the assay. Sequence reads were collapsed and filtered to measure the absolute abundance of every unique TCRbeta CDR3 rearrangement. For each sample, productive Simpson clonality was calculated as the square root of Simpson's diversity index over productive rearrangements. As stored in TCRdb, this immuneACCESS dataset retains in-frame rearrangements with V and J assigned. A fraction of the clones does not appear; measured against another copy, unresolved V genes explain less than half of the discrepancy, and the remainder lacks a known reason. That table supplies the V and J calls and clone size; D and trimming were determined from the DNA. Here the sample has roughly 30,000 clones; roughly nine tenths occur a single time. Roughly 3.5% of the sample rests with the top ten.

Each collaborating institution followed its own protocols to collect whole blood in K2EDTA tubes. For TCRbeta analysis, collaborator samples were shipped as frozen whole blood, as isolated PBMCs, or as DNA extracted from either sample type. Inclusive of the bounding cysteine and phenylalanine, the CDR3 is 15 residues long. Only CDR3 DNA remains: 45 bases, in frame from the first base. CDR1 SEHNR and CDR2 FQNEAQ were looked up in the germline V gene (reference sequence). Relative to germline, V is missing 0 bases and J is missing 8 bases, with 6 bases of the junction outside any gene match. The source is a man in his sixties with acute or convalescent COVID-19. The V gene is TRBV7-9 and the J gene is TRBJ1-4; TRBD1 aligns with 7 central bases. The sample consisted of peripheral blood. The DNA reads as follows: TGTGCCAGCAGCTTAGCGCGAAGGACAGGAGAAAAACTGTTTTTT. It is translated as CASSLARRTGEKLFF.